These 23 T cell receptor beta chains share one sample of origin, sequenced in a study of TIL therapy for anti-PD-1-resistant metastatic lung cancer. Described time point: pre-treatment sample, taken before nivolumab and TIL therapy. Most excised metastases sampled were pleural nodules or supraclavicular lymph nodes. This was the immunoSEQ v3 assay. TCRdb's table, derived via immunoSEQ multiplex PCR, lists solely in-frame clones and lacks some. This table holds tens of thousands of clones, 65% to 80% found once. The source material was tumor tissue, sampled at baseline. These receptors were obtained from a person aged 25 to 85 with non-small cell lung cancer.

The CDR3 loop reads CASSVGLAGATFPYEQYF. As DNA, the CDR3 is TGTGCCAGCAGCGTAGGCCTAGCGGGAGCCACCTTCCCCTACGAGCAGTACTTC. The chain joins TRBV9 to TRBJ2-7, with TRBD2 matching 10 bases. Germline V lookup: CDR1 SGDLS, CDR2 YYNGEE. The CDR3 runs to 18 residues. V was clipped by 0 bases and J by 2 bases; unmatched bases: 11.

The gene calls are TRBV15 and TRBJ2-7, with D unclear. Germline V lookup: CDR1 LNHNV, CDR2 YYDKDF (reference sequence). The length of the CDR3 is 16 residues. Trimming removed 1 base at V and 0 bases at J, with 13 bases between. The CDR3 loop is CATSRAARTISYEQYF. Here the CDR3 DNA reads TGTGCCACCAGCAGAGCAGCACGAACCATCTCCTACGAGCAGTACTTC.

The chain employs TRBV10-1 and TRBJ2-2; no firm D call. The CDR3 runs to 14 residues. Trimming cost V 3 bases and J 1 base, with 6 bases left between them. Germline V gene sequence: CDR1 WNHNN, CDR2 SYGVQD (reference sequence). CDR3 sequence: CASSETLNTGELFF. CDR3 bases: TGCGCCAGCAGTGAAACGTTGAACACCGGGGAGCTGTTTTTT.

This clone turned up a few times. The chain carries TRBV19 and TRBJ1-1; 10 bases fit TRBD1. This CDR3 is 13 amino acids long. Trimming took 7 bases from V and 2 from J; bases not matched to a gene: 1. The V gene's germline CDR1 is LNHDA and CDR2 SQIVND (reference sequence). The CDR3: CASTTGGNTEAFF. In nucleotides, the CDR3 is TGTGCCAGTACGACAGGGGGCAACACTGAAGCTTTCTTT.

The chain combines TRBV5-1 with TRBJ2-2, with a tentative D call TRBD2 (6 bases). CDR1 SGHRS and CDR2 YFSETQ come from the germline V gene. CDR3 length: 11 amino acids. V lost 5 bases and J 7 bases, leaving 6 bases between the germline ends. CDR3 in amino acids: CASREGGELFF. CDR3 bases: TGCGCCAGCAGGGAGGGCGGGGAGCTGTTTTTT.

This clone was recorded only once. This rearrangement joins TRBV19 to TRBJ1-5, with 8 bases that match TRBD1. The CDR3 runs to 14 residues. Germline-derived CDR1 and CDR2 are LNHDA and SQIVND (reference sequence). With 6 bases clipped from V and 6 bases from J, the junction kept 7 bases outside the gene matches. The CDR3 region is CASSYRGFAQPQHF. CDR3 DNA: TGTGCCAGTAGCTACAGGGGGTTTGCTCAGCCCCAGCATTTT.

CDR3 coding DNA: TGTGCCAGCAGTGAAGAAGCAGGGAACACCGGGGAGCTGTTTTTT. Amino acids: CASSEEAGNTGELFF. The V gene is TRBV6-1, the J gene TRBJ2-2; D gene unclear. Germline CDR1 is MNHNS and CDR2 is SASEGT. The CDR3 is 15 residues long. V was clipped by 1 base and J by 1 base, with 7 bases between them.

The genes are TRBV4-1 and TRBJ1-2, with D unresolved. CDR1 and CDR2 from the germline V gene are MGHRA and YSYEKL. Trimming removed 4 bases from V and 3 bases from J, with 18 bases in between. The CDR3 is 16 residues long. In DNA form, the CDR3 reads TGCGCCAGCAGCCTCCAGATTGGGCGAACAGACTATGGCTACACCTTC. Its translation: CASSLQIGRTDYGYTF.

The genes are TRBV28 and TRBJ2-6; a weak D match, TRBD1 (6 bases). Germline loops: CDR1 MDHEN, CDR2 SYDVKM. Trimming took off 3 bases at V and 3 bases at J, with 9 bases between the two ends. This CDR3 is 15 amino acids long. The chain's CDR3 is CASSLGAGGANVLTF. CDR3 bases: TGTGCCAGCAGTTTGGGGGCTGGTGGGGCCAACGTCCTGACTTTC.

The chain joins TRBV28 to TRBJ1-5; D is unclear. Germline V gene sequence: CDR1 MDHEN, CDR2 SYDVKM. The CDR3 is made up of 16 amino acids. V was clipped by 0 bases and J by 2 bases, with 11 bases between them. The CDR3 sequence: CASSLWRVEGNQPQHF. The DNA of the CDR3 is TGTGCCAGCAGTTTATGGAGGGTTGAGGGCAATCAGCCCCAGCATTTT.

This chain joins TRBV15 and TRBJ2-1; 11 nucleotides align to TRBD1. The CDR3 extends over 13 amino acids. V gave up 4 bases and J gave up 8 bases; unmatched junction bases: 1. The germline V gene has CDR1 LNHNV and CDR2 YYDKDF (reference sequence). The chain's CDR3 is CATSKDRGHEQFF. The DNA of the CDR3 is TGTGCCACCAGCAAGGACAGGGGGCATGAGCAGTTCTTC.

The chain couples TRBV27 to TRBJ2-1; 7 bases map to TRBD2. The junction had 8 bases not matched to a gene; V was cut back by 9 bases and J by 0 bases. The germline V gene encodes CDR1 MNHEY and CDR2 SMNVEV (reference sequence). The CDR3 spans 15 residues. CDR3 loop: CASTVRGSSYNEQFF. The CDR3 nucleotides read TGTGCCAGTACAGTGCGGGGGAGCTCCTACAATGAGCAGTTCTTC.

J is TRBJ2-2 and V is TRBV10-3; a weak D match, TRBD2 (6 bases). Germline V gives CDR1 ENHRY, CDR2 SYGVKD. V was cut by 3 bases and J by 2 bases, with 10 bases left in between. This CDR3 has 15 amino acids. As DNA, the CDR3 is TGTGCCATCAGTGATAAGGGGACTAACACCGGGGAGCTGTTTTTT. This encodes CAISDKGTNTGELFF.

V is TRBV6-5 and J is TRBJ1-2; TRBD1 matches 9 bases. This CDR3 has 13 amino acids. V lost 2 bases, J lost 7 bases, and 2 bases stayed unmatched. Germline-derived CDR1 and CDR2 are MNHEY and SVGAGI. Here the CDR3 reads CASSYGTGSGYTF. CDR3 in DNA: TGTGCCAGCAGTTACGGGACAGGGTCTGGCTACACCTTC.

CDR3 sequence (DNA): TGCGCCAGCAGCCTCGGAATCACAGTACAGGGGGCTCGAGAGACCCAGTACTTC. Translation: CASSLGITVQGARETQYF. V and J are TRBV5-1 and TRBJ2-5; TRBD1 matches at 9 bases. Per germline, CDR1 SGHRS and CDR2 YFSETQ. The V gene end was trimmed by 4 bases and the J gene end by 4 bases; junction bases not matched to a gene: 17. The CDR3 has 18 residues.

The chain employs TRBV29-1 and TRBJ2-3; D is possibly TRBD2 (6 bases). This CDR3 is built from 15 residues. Germline CDR1 SQVTM, CDR2 ANQGSEA. The ends were cut back, 7 bases at V and 4 bases at J, with 21 bases in the middle. CDR3 sequence: CSALQRVALADTQYF. The CDR3 DNA reads as TGCAGCGCACTTCAGCGGGTGGCGCTGGCAGATACGCAGTATTTT.

In this sample, this clone turned up a few times. The chain links TRBV27 to TRBJ2-2, with D possibly matching TRBD1 (7 bases). Germline V CDR1 and CDR2: MNHEY, SMNVEV (reference sequence). The CDR3 contains 18 residues. Trimming stripped 0 bases from V and 1 base from J, with 15 bases between. The CDR3 DNA reads TGTGCCAGCAGTTTATCGAGGGGGCAGGGACTGAACACCGGGGAGCTGTTTTTT. As protein: CASSLSRGQGLNTGELFF.

In DNA, the CDR3 is TGCGCCAGCAGCTCGACGACAGGGGGAGGCTCCTACGAGCAGTACTTC. Its protein product is CASSSTTGGGSYEQYF. The chain couples TRBV5-1 to TRBJ2-7; 9 bases map to TRBD1. Germline-derived CDR1 and CDR2 are SGHRS and YFSETQ. The junction had 7 bases not matched to a gene; V was cut back by 3 bases and J by 0 bases. The CDR3 sequence is 16 residues long.

V gene TRBV11-2 combines with J gene TRBJ1-2; TRBD1 matches 9 bases. This CDR3 has 15 amino acids. Germline assignment: CDR1 SGHAT and CDR2 FQNNGV. The V and J ends lost 8 bases and 5 bases, in that order; junction bases with no gene match: 12. The CDR3 DNA follows: TGTGCCAGCGTACCCTCGGGACAGGGAAGATATGGCTACACCTTC. Protein: CASVPSGQGRYGYTF.

This clone appeared a few times. The chain carries TRBV28 and TRBJ2-1; the D is unclear. From germline, CDR1 is MDHEN and CDR2 SYDVKM. Trimming left V 6 bases short and J 4 bases short, with 10 bases between. CDR3 size: 13 residues. The CDR3 region is CASRSDGYNEQFF. Written as DNA, the CDR3 is TGTGCCAGCAGATCGGACGGATACAATGAGCAGTTCTTC. Based on the CDR3 plus reference TRBV28 and TRBJ2-1, the full variable domain is DVKVTQSSRYLVKRTGEKVFLECVQDMDHENMFWYRQDPGLGLRLIYFSYDVKMKEKGDIPEGYSVSREKKERFSLILESASTNQTSMYLCASRSDGYNEQFFGPGTRLTVL.

The chain links TRBV7-2 to TRBJ2-7; D gene ambiguous. The CDR3 has 14 amino acids. The germline V gene encodes CDR1 SGHTA and CDR2 FQGNSA. The germline V and J ends were trimmed by 5 bases and 0 bases, with 11 bases remaining between them. This chain's CDR3 is CASSPQASSYEQYF. CDR3 bases: TGTGCCAGCAGCCCCCAGGCTAGCTCCTACGAGCAGTACTTC.

The chain uses TRBV2 and TRBJ2-1; TRBD1 agrees at 9 bases. V lost 8 bases to trimming and J lost 6 bases; unmatched junction nucleotides: 11. This CDR3 spans 15 amino acids. Germline V gene lookup returns CDR1 SNHLY and CDR2 FYNNEI. The CDR3 region is CASQERTGDTNEQFF. The CDR3, as DNA: TGTGCCAGCCAAGAGCGGACAGGGGATACCAATGAGCAGTTCTTC.

The chain combines TRBV5-1 with TRBJ2-3, with D perhaps matching TRBD1 (5 bases). The length of the CDR3 is 13 residues. The ends were cut back, 4 bases at V and 1 base at J, with 7 bases in the middle. CDR1 is SGHRS, CDR2 YFSETQ, per germline. The CDR3 sequence is CASSGAGTDTQYF. The CDR3 DNA follows: TGCGCCAGCAGCGGGGCAGGCACAGATACGCAGTATTTT.